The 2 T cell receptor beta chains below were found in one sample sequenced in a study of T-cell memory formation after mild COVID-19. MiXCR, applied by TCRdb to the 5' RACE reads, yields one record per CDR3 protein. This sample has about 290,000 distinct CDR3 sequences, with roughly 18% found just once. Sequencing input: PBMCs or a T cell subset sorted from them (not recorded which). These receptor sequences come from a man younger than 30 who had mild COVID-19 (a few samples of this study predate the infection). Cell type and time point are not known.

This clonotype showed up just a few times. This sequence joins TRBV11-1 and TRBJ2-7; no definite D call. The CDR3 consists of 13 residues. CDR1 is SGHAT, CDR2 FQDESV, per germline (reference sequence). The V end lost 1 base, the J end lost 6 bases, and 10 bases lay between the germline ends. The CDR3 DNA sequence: TGTGCCAGCAGCTTAGGGTTGTTTGGCGAGCAGTACGTC. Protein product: CASSLGLFGEQYV.

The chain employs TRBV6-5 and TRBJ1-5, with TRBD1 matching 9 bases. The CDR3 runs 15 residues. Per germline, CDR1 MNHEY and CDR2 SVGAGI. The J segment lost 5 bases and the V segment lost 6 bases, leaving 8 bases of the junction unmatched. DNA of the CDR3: TGTGCCAGCAGACCGGGACAGGGCGGGGATCAGCCCCAGCATTTT. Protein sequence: CASRPGQGGDQPQHF.